What follows is one T cell receptor beta chain and its context. Germline V gene data show CDR1 as SGHNT and CDR2 as YYREEE (reference sequence). Trimming took 4 bases from V and 6 from J, leaving 17 bases between them. There are 15 residues in the CDR3. The data derive from a study of blood T cell repertoires in COVID-19. Method: immunoSEQ multiplex PCR; TCRdb's copy keeps in-frame clones and lacks some. Of tens of thousands of clones listed, under 90% are singletons. Source material: peripheral blood. The source of this sequence is a woman aged 70-85 years with acute or convalescent COVID-19. This rearrangement joins TRBV5-4 to TRBJ1-5; perhaps TRBD1 as D (5 bases). The CDR3 here is CASSIWGGAAQPQHF. As DNA, the CDR3 is TGTGCCAGCAGCATTTGGGGCGGCGCAGCTCAGCCCCAGCATTTT.